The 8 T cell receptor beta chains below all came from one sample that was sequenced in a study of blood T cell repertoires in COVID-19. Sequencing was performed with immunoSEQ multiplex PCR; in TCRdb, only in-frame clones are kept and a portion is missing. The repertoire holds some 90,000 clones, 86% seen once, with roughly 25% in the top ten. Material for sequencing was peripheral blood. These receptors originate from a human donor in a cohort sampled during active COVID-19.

The CDR3 is CAFKSDGTSTDTQYF. The CDR3 nucleotides read TGTGCCTTTAAGTCTGACGGGACAAGCACAGATACGCAGTATTTT. The chain recombines TRBV30 with TRBJ2-3; D might be TRBD1 (6 bases). This CDR3 comprises 15 residues. Germline CDR1 GTSNPN, CDR2 SVGIG (reference sequence). V was shortened by 7 bases and J by 0 bases, with 17 bases between the two germline ends.

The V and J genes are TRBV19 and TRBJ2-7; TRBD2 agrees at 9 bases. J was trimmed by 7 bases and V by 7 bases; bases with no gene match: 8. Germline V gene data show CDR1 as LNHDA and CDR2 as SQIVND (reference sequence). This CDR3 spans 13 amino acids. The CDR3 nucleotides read TGTGCCAGTAACGGCGGGAGGGAGCAAGAGCAGTACTTC. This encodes CASNGGREQEQYF.

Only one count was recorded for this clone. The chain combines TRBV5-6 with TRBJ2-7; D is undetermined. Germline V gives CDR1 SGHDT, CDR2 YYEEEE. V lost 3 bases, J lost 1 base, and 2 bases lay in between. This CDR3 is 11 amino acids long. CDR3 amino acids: CASSSSYEQYF. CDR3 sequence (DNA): TGTGCCAGCAGCTCTTCCTACGAGCAGTACTTC.

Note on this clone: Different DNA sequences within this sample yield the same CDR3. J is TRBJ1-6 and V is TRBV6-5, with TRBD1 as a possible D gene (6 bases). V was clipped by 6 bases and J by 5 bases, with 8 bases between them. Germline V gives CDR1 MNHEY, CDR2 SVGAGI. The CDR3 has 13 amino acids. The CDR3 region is CASRDRDNSPLHF. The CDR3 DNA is TGTGCCAGCAGGGACAGAGATAATTCACCCCTCCACTTT.

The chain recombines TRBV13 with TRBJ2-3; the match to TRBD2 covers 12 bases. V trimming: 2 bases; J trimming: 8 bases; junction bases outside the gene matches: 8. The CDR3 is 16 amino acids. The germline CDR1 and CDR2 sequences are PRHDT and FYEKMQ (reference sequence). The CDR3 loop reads CASSLRGLAGRGTQYF. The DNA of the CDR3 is TGTGCCAGCAGCTTAAGAGGACTAGCGGGAAGGGGTACGCAGTATTTT. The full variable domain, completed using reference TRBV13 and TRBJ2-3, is AAGVIQSPRHLIKEKRETATLKCYPIPRHDTVYWYQQGPGQDPQFLISFYEKMQSDKGSIPDRFSAQQFSDYHSELNMSSLELGDSALYFCASSLRGLAGRGTQYFGPGTRLTVL.

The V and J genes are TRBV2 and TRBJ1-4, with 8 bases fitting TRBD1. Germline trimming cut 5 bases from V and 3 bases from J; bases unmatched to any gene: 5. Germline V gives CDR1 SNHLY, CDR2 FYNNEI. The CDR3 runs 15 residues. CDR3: CASSSQGAANEKLFF. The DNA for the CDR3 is TGTGCCAGCAGTAGCCAGGGGGCGGCTAATGAAAAACTGTTTTTT.

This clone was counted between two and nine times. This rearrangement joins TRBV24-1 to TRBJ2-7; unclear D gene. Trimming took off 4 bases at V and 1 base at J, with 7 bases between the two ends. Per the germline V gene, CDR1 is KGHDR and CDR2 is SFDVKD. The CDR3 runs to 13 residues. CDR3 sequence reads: CATSEAASYEQYF. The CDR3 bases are TGTGCCACCAGTGAGGCGGCTTCCTACGAGCAGTACTTC.

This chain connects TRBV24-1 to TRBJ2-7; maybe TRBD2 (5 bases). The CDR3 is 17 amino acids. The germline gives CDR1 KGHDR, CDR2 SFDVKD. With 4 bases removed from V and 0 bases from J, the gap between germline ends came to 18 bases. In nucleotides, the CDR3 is TGTGCCACCAGTGACCCGCCTAGGAGTAGCGTCTCCTACGAGCAGTACTTC. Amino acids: CATSDPPRSSVSYEQYF.